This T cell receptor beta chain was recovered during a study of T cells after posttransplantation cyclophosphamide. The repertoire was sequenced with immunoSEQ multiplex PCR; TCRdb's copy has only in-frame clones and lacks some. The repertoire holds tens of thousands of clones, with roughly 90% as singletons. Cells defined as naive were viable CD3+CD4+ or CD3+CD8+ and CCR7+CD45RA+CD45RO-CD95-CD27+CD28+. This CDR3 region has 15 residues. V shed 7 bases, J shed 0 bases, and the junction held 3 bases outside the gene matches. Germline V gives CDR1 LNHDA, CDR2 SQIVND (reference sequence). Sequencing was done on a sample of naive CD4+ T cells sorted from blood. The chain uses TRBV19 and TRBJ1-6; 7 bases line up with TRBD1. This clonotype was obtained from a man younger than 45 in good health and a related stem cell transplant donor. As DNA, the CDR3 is TGTGCCAGTAAACGGGACAGCTCCTATAATTCACCCCTCCACTTT. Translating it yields CASKRDSSYNSPLHF.